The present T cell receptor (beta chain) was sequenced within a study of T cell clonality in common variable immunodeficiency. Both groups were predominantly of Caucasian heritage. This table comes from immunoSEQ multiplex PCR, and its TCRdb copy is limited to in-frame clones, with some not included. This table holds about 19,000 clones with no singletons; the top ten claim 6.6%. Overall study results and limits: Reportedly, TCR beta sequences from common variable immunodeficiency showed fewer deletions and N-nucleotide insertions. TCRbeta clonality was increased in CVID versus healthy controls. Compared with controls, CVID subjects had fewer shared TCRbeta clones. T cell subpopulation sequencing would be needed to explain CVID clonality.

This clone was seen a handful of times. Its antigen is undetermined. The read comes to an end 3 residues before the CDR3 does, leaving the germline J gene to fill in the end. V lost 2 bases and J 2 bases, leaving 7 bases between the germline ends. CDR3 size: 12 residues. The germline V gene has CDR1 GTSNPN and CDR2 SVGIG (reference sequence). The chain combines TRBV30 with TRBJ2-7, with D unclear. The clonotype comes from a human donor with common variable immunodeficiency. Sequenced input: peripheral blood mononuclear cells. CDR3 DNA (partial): TGTGCCTGGAGTTTCACAGCCTACGAG. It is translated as CAWSFTAYE. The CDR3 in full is CAWSFTAYEQYF.